This T cell receptor (beta chain) stems from a study of identifying expanded T cells in peripheral blood (dated by TCRdb to the late 2010s). As for the study more broadly: Four technical replicates, made by sequencing separate aliquots from the same pool of genomic DNA, were compared pairwise.

TCRbeta CDR3 regions were profiled with the immunoSEQ Assay using bias-controlled multiplex PCR amplification of genomic DNA. Processing in the source paper ran as follows. To quantify the absolute abundance of each unique TCRbeta CDR3 region, the sequences were collapsed and filtered. Differential abundance was tested with two models: a binomial (Fisher-equivalent) model and a beta-binomial model that adds time-dependent variance fitted from healthy donors. Clones with fewer than 5 combined templates were removed, and a clone was called differentially abundant if the clone's Benjamini-Hochberg FDR was below 0.01. Beta-binomial variance was modeled as a function of total template count across the two samples using the form v = (b*log(k)+a)^2. Not all clones reach the TCRdb copy of this immuneACCESS table, which keeps in-frame sequences only. Checked studies attribute under half of the gap to unresolved V genes and leave the rest unexplained. D and trimming were read from the DNA, whereas the V and J calls and clone size are those reported in that table. The sample has about 85,000 clones on record, more than 70% of them singletons. The leading ten clones occupy around 19% of the sample.

During the collection period, no infections or other immune events were recorded for the healthy donors. To calibrate time-dependent variance in a beta-binomial model of T-cell clone differential abundance, blood repertoires from healthy donors were used as a training cohort. The training cohort comprised approximately ten healthy donors, 3 female and 7 male. On average the donors were about 45 years old, and their ages spanned 29 to 64 years. Obtained from a commercial supplier, whole blood was collected from each healthy donor at three time points set 2 to 3 weeks apart. Genomic DNA was extracted from unsorted whole blood for immunosequencing. What the authors observed across the whole study: Across all healthy-donor time intervals, the beta-binomial model significantly cut both the number of clones called differentially abundant and the false-positive rate. It was expected by the authors that biological variance in healthy repertoires might increase further over much longer intervals, such as months to years. The binomial model flagged about 1.2 differentially abundant clones between technical replicates, compared with about 16.4 over about two weeks and approximately 20 over roughly 4 weeks. Across all healthy donors, variance in clone template counts between approximately 2-week samples was found to increase significantly with total template count.

Concerning this clone itself: Its antigen remains undetermined. One base away there is no much larger clone; base qualities are not given.

The CDR3 holds 14 amino acids from the cysteine to the phenylalanine. The CDR3 DNA has 42 bases and is translated from base 1. The germline V gene supplies CDR1 KGHSH and CDR2 LQKENI. V is shortened by 3 bases, J by 3 bases, and the region joining them spans 9 bases. This receptor was obtained from a person aged 18-70 years in good health. The chain couples TRBV18 to TRBJ2-1; the D gene remains uncertain. Sequencing used blood. The DNA sequence is as follows: TGTGCCAGCTCACCTTCTGACGGCTACAATGAGCAGTTCTTC. Translation gives CASSPSDGYNEQFF.